This TCR beta chain appears in the sequencing data of a study of a mutant IDH1 vaccine in newly diagnosed glioma. Study-level findings and limits: It seemed that pseudoprogression was not linked to changes in the top peripheral T cell clonotypes.

Indicated time point: week 11, during vaccination. Mutant IDH1 20-mer peptide, at 300 ug, made up each vaccine dose, with topical imiquimod. Donors had new IDH1-mutant astrocytomas of WHO grade 3 or 4 (ATRX-lost). TCRdb's copy holds only in-frame clones and misses some; the assay was immunoSEQ multiplex PCR. The table lists just over 35,000 clones, 80% of them singletons. Worth noting for this clone: The antigen is not known.

The receptor was derived from a woman younger than 45 with glioma. Some clones in this sample may be carry-over from other donors' samples. Sequenced here: peripheral blood mononuclear cells (PBMCs), sampled from a glioma patient whose treatment included an IDH1 peptide vaccine.

The CDR3 DNA follows: TGTGCCAGCAGTTACTCCCCGAGCGGATCCTACAATGAGCAGTTCTTC. Protein product: CASSYSPSGSYNEQFF. This chain links TRBV6-6 with TRBJ2-1, with a weak D call TRBD2 (5 bases). Deletions cut 0 bases from V and 1 base from J, with 10 bases between. CDR1 and CDR2 from the germline V gene are MNHNY and SVGAGI (reference sequence). The CDR3 has 16 residues.